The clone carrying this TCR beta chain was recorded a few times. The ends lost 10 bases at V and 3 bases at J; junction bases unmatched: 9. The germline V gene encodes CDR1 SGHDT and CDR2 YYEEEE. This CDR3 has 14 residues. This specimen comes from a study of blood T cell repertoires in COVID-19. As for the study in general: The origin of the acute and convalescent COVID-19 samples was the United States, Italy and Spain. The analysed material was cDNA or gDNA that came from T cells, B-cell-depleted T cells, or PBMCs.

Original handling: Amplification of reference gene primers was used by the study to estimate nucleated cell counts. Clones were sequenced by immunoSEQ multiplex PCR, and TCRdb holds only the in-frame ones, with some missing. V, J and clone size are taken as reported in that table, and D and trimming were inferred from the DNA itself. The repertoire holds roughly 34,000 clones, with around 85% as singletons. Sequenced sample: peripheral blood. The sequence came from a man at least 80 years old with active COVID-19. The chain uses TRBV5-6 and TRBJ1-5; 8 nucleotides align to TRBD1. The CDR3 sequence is CAGDRGEINQPQHF. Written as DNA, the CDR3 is TGTGCCGGTGACAGGGGCGAGATCAATCAGCCCCAGCATTTT. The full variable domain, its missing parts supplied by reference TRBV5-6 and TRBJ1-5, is DAGVTQSPTHLIKTRGQQVTLRCSPKSGHDTVSWYQQALGQGPQFIFQYYEEEERQRGNFPDRFSGHQFPNYSSELNVNALLLGDSALYLCAGDRGEINQPQHFGDGTRLSIL.